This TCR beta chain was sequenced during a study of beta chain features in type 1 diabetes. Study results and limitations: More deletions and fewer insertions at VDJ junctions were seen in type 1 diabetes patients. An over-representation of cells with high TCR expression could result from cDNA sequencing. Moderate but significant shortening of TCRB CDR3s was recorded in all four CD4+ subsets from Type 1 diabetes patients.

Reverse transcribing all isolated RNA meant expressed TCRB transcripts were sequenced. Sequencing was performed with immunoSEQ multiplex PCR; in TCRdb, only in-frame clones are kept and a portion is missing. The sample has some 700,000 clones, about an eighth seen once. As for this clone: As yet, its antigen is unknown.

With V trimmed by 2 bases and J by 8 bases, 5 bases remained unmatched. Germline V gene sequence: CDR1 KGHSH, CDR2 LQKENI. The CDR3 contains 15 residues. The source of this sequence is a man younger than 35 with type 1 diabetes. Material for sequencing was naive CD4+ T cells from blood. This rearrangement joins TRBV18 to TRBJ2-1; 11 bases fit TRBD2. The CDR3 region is CASSPGLAGFDEQFF. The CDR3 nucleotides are TGTGCCAGCTCACCAGGACTAGCGGGTTTCGATGAGCAGTTCTTC.